This T cell receptor beta chain was sequenced for a study of response to subunit inactivated influenza vaccine listed by TCRdb under 2018. Background on the whole study: Deep quantitative profiling of the T cell receptor repertoire was used in the study to follow responses to a trivalent subunit inactivated influenza vaccine.

What the study reported, not specific to this receptor: The authors proposed that each seasonal influenza vaccination may bring in only a limited number of new T cells.

Library preparation employed RT-PCR. Sequencing used an Illumina HiSeq 2500. Using fastp at Q25 and MiXCR, TCRdb reprocessed the public reads and kept productive beta chains. CDR3 protein duplicates are merged, each entry listing the most common genes and DNA. This sample has around 200,000 distinct CDR3 sequences in its table, and about 12% of those were observed once. 25% to 30% of the sample belongs to the ten largest clones. In the case of this clonotype: Its antigen remains undetermined. No quality values exist for individual bases; no much larger clone is one base distant.

V is cut back by 2 bases and J by 5 bases, with 5 bases in the junction unmatched. Per the germline V gene, MNHEY is the CDR1 and SVGAGI is the CDR2. The CDR3 contains 14 residues, cysteine and phenylalanine counted. Of the read, only the CDR3 DNA is kept; its 42 bases are in frame from base 1. A further study also used this sample, focusing on T cells expressing NK-cell markers. As the second paper documents: TCR beta cDNA libraries were prepared using 5'RACE template switching, which introduced a universal primer site and unique molecular identifiers. TCR beta-chain repertoires were profiled in sorted CD3+CD56+NKG2C+, CD3+CD56+NKG2C- and CD3+CD56-NKG2C+ T-cell subsets from several donors. Among the eight sequenced donors, only one was HCMV-seronegative, while the other seven were HCMV-seropositive. In several experiments an anti-gammadeltaTCR antibody was added to restrict sorting to alphabetaTCR-expressing T cells. For 6 or 7 donors, the dominant CD3+CD56+NKG2C+ clonotypes were among the top 10 CD8+ clonotypes and accounted for roughly 1.0-7.5% of CD8+ T cells. Those dominant clonotypes were again the most abundant among CD3+CD56-NKG2C+ cells in a few donors, at about 28.3-60.1%. Whether the expanded NKG2C-expressing T cell clones were specific for HCMV antigens was left unclear. Randomly selected healthy volunteers, three men and five women, were used as the eight sequenced donors. A commercial ELISA kit detecting HCMV-specific IgG in serum was used to determine HCMV serostatus. Ficoll density gradient centrifugation was used to isolate peripheral blood mononuclear cells from blood. CD4+ and CD8+ T cells were isolated from PBMC by magnetic immunoseparation with Miltenyi isolation kits. cDNA synthesis was primed from the TCR beta constant segment and was followed by two successive PCR amplification steps. Illumina HiSeq 2000/2500, MiSeq or NextSeq was used to sequence libraries as 2 x 150 bp reads. Reads were demultiplexed and grouped by UMI with MIGEC, and clonotypes were assembled and quantified with MiTCR. To exclude erroneous sequences, only TCR cDNA sequences supported by at least two reads were retained. The tcR package was used for downstream repertoire analysis, and clonotypes were matched across fractions by CDR3 nucleotide sequence plus V segment. VDJmatch was used to annotate antigen specificity against VDJdb, with one amino acid substitution allowed in CDR3.

The clonotype comes from a man in his fifties who received an inactivated influenza vaccine. Donor details come from another sample of the same person, matched by shared clones. Material: CD8+ T cells sorted from PBMCs, obtained 11 to 12 days after vaccination. The V and J segments used are TRBV6-5 and TRBJ2-7, and TRBD1 matches 8 of the central bases. The CDR3 reads as follows: CASSYGTGGNEQYF. The nucleotides read TGTGCCAGCAGTTACGGGACAGGAGGGAACGAGCAGTACTTC.